This TCR beta chain was found in a study of T cell repertoires in cytomegalovirus infection. About this clonotype: As yet, its antigen is unknown.

The germline V gene encodes CDR1 SNHLY and CDR2 FYNNEI. This CDR3 is built from 15 residues. Between the trimmed V and J ends, which lost 6 bases and 4 bases, there was a span of 19 bases. In TCRdb, the reads were re-called with MiXCR into one record per CDR3 protein. The sample lists fewer than 850,000 distinct CDR3 sequences; 25% to 30% were seen once. The receptor comes from a human donor in good health (CMV status not recorded). Some clones in this sample may be carry-over from other donors' samples. The specimen comprised cultured CD8+ T cells from PBMCs, sampled from culture after CMV antigen stimulation. The V and J genes are TRBV2 and TRBJ2-7, with D possibly matching TRBD2 (6 bases). CDR3 region: CASRADGGEGYEQYF. DNA for the CDR3: TGTGCCAGCAGAGCCGACGGGGGAGAGGGGTACGAGCAGTACTTC. The full variable domain, rest sourced from reference TRBV2 and TRBJ2-7, is EPEVTQTPSHQVTQMGQEVILRCVPISNHLYFYWYRQILGQKVEFLVSFYNNEISEKSEIFDDQFSVERPDGSNFTLKIRSTKLEDSAMYFCASRADGGEGYEQYFGPGTRLTVT.